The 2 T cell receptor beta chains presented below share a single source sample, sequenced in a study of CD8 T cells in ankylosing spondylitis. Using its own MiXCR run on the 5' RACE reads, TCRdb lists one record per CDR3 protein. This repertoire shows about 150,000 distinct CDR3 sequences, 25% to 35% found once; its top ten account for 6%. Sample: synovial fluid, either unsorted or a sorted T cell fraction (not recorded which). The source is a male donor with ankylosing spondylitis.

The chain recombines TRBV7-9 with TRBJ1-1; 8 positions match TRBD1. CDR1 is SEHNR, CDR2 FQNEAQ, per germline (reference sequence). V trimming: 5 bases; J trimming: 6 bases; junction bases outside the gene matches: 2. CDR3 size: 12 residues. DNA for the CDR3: TGTGCCAGCAGCCAGGGGGCCGCTGAAGCTTTCTTT. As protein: CASSQGAAEAFF.

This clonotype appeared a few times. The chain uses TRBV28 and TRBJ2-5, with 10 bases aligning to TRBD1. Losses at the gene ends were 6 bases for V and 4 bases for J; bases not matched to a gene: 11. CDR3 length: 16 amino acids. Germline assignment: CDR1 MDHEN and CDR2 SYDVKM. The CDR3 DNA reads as TGTGCCAGCAGCCTCCGACAGGGGGCGACGGGAGAGACCCAGTACTTC. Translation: CASSLRQGATGETQYF.